The T cell receptor beta chain under discussion was sequenced for a study of TIL therapy for anti-PD-1-resistant metastatic lung cancer (dated by TCRdb to about 2021). Background on the whole study: Tumors were harvested before any PD-1/PD-L1 blockade; patients then received nivolumab, and those progressing received lymphodepletion, expanded TIL infusion and IL-2. Enrolled patients had a median age of approximately 49 years (range roughly 38-80) and a median tumor PD-L1 proportion score of approximately 6%. Most of the cohort had lung adenocarcinoma, a few tumors were EGFR-mutant and two were ALK-rearranged, and half of the patients were current or former smokers. Across the cohort, whole-exome sequencing showed a median non-synonymous tumor mutation burden of about 1.6 mutations per megabase. T cell receptor beta sequencing of tumor and peripheral blood was used to follow clonotypes across the tumor, the expanded TIL product and serial blood samples.

On this clone itself: The clone's antigen remains unknown. No quality values exist for individual bases; no much larger clone is one base distant.

The investigation overall reported the following: The study protocol defined all tumor marker inferences as exploratory. The cohort was highly selected, including more treatment-naive, never-smoker and oncogene-addicted patients than is typical, which limits generalizability. The baseline peripheral repertoire was partially replaced by infused TIL clonotypes, which then decayed over months, and persistence showed no apparent association with response.

The sample's time point, from its label and the paper: pre-treatment sample, taken before nivolumab and TIL therapy. Adults with stage 4 NSCLC were enrolled from late 2017 to January 2020 in a dual-center phase I trial. The samples were drawn from an open-label, single-arm phase I trial testing tumor-infiltrating lymphocyte therapy combined with nivolumab in advanced non-small cell lung cancer. Mononuclear cells from blood collected in EDTA tubes were isolated on a Ficoll gradient and snap-frozen as pellets, and DNA was then extracted using a Qiagen mini-prep kit. The immunoSEQ v3 hsTCRB kit was used to amplify TCR beta CDR3 regions from genomic DNA through bias-controlled multiplex PCR. An Illumina NextSeq 500 was used to sequence the TCR libraries, reaching roughly 1.9 million read pairs at survey level or roughly 5-6.5 million at deep level. For the original study's pipeline: The immunoSEQ Analyzer software assigned V, D and J genes, filtered out non-productive sequences, and reported clonality. Repertoires were compared using productive Simpson clonality and Morisita overlap index of productive TRB rearrangements between infused TIL and blood. Absolute clonotype counts in blood were estimated as lymphocyte count times CD3+ fraction times the clone's productive frequency. Here the immuneACCESS table is served through TCRdb, limited to in-frame sequences with V and J called. Missing clones are a known gap in these copies; in checked studies unresolved V genes cover under half, and the rest lacks a known reason. Clonal size and the V and J genes are those of that table, whereas D and trimming came from the DNA. The sample yields roughly 46,000 clones; approximately 86% were counted once. The ten largest clones capture 5% of the sample.

This specimen consisted of blood, obtained at baseline. The clonotype originates from a person aged 25 to 79 with non-small cell lung cancer.

DNA sequence: TGTGCCATCAGTGATAGCCGGGAAAAACTGTTTTTT. It translates to CAISDSREKLFF. Here the chain combines TRBV10-3 and TRBJ1-4; there is no confident call for the D gene. V is shortened by 3 bases, J by 8 bases, and the region joining them spans 7 bases. The CDR3 holds 12 amino acids from the cysteine to the phenylalanine. CDR3 DNA only is kept here, 36 bases in frame from base 1. CDR1 and CDR2, per the germline V gene, are ENHRY and SYGVKD.